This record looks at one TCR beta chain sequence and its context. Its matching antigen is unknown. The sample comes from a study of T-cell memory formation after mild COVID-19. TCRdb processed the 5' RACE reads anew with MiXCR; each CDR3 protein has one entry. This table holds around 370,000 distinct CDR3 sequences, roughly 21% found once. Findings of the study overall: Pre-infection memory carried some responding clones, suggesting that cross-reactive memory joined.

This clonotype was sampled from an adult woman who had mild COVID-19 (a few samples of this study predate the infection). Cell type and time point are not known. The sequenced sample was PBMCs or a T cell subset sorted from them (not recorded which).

CDR3: CASSPRPGQTAYEQYF. The CDR3, as DNA: TGTGCCAGCTCACCACGACCGGGACAGACGGCCTACGAGCAGTACTTC. The chain uses TRBV18 and TRBJ2-7; 7 positions match TRBD1. This CDR3 region has 16 residues. Germline CDR1 KGHSH, CDR2 LQKENI. J was trimmed by 2 bases and V by 1 base; bases with no gene match: 8.